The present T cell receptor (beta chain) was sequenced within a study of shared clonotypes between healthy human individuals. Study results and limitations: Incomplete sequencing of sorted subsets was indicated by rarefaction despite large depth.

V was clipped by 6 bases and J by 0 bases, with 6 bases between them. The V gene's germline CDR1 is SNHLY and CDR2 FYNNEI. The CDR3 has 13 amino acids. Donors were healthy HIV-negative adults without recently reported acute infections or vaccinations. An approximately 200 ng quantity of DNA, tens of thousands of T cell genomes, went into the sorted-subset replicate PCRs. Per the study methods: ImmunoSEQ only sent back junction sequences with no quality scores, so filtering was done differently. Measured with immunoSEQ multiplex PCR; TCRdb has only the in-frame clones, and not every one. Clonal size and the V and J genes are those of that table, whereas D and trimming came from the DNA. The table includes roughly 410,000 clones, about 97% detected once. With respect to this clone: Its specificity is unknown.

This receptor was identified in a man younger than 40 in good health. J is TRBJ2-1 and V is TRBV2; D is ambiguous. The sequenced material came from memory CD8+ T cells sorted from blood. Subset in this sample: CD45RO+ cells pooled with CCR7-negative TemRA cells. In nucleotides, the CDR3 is TGTGCCAGCAGGGACCGCTCCTACAATGAGCAGTTCTTC. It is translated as CASRDRSYNEQFF.